This T cell receptor (beta chain) was obtained from a study of CD8+ T cells in alopecia areata. General study points: More clonal than normal scalp was lesional scalp, particularly alopecia totalis/universalis.

Four or five patients' CD4+ populations were sorted into CD25+CD127- cells. The investigators collected lesional scalp punch biopsies and peripheral blood from alopecia areata patients. The trim removed 4 bases at V and 2 bases at J, leaving 9 bases unmatched. The CDR3 runs 16 residues. The germline V gene has CDR1 MNHNS and CDR2 SASEGT. Remarks on this clone: No antigen is known for it.

Reverse transcription of extracted RNA yielded cDNA, which provided the sequencing template. Profiling relied on immunoSEQ multiplex PCR, and the TCRdb table lists in-frame clones only, not all of them. The sample shows tens of thousands of clones, roughly 62% of them seen only once. The receptor comes from a human donor with alopecia areata. This rearrangement joins TRBV6-1 to TRBJ2-5, with 8 bases lining up with TRBD1. Sequenced input: CD4+ Tregs sorted from blood. For the CDR3, the DNA is TGTGCCAGCAGTGGCGGGACAGGTCCTTATCAAGAGACCCAGTACTTC. It yields the protein CASSGGTGPYQETQYF.